One and the same sample provided the 6 T cell receptor beta chains below, sequenced in a study of OX40 agonist ivuxolimab in advanced cancers. Generated by immunoSEQ multiplex PCR, the TCRdb table keeps only in-frame clones and is missing some. The sample lists 90,000 to 100,000 clones; approximately 91% were seen once. The sequences come from CD4+ or CD8+ T cells sorted from blood, collected in a trial of the OX40 agonist ivuxolimab. The receptors derive from an adult with an advanced solid tumor such as melanoma, head and neck, liver or kidney cancer.

The chain recombines TRBV19 with TRBJ1-5; the match to TRBD1 covers 8 bases. This CDR3 is built from 14 residues. Per germline, CDR1 LNHDA and CDR2 SQIVND (reference sequence). V dropped 8 bases and J dropped 3; count of bases not matched to a gene: 6. The CDR3 here is CASQSGGYNQPQHF. The CDR3 DNA sequence: TGTGCCAGTCAATCAGGGGGCTACAATCAGCCCCAGCATTTT.

The chain uses TRBV19 and TRBJ2-2, with 8 nucleotides matching TRBD2. V trimming: 5 bases; J trimming: 3 bases; junction bases outside the gene matches: 8. CDR3 length: 16 residues. Germline CDR1 and CDR2: LNHDA and SQIVND (reference sequence). In DNA form, the CDR3 reads TGTGCCAGTAGTGGGGCGGCGGGAGGCCACACCGGGGAGCTGTTTTTT. This encodes CASSGAAGGHTGELFF.

This clone was detected once. This rearrangement joins TRBV19 to TRBJ1-1, with TRBD1 identical over 10 bases. Trimming cost V 5 bases and J 1 base; bases outside gene matches: 4. This CDR3 comprises 15 residues. Germline CDR1 reads LNHDA; CDR2 reads SQIVND (reference sequence). The CDR3 DNA reads as TGTGCCAGTAGTGGAGGGGACAGGGGGAACACTGAAGCTTTCTTT. Translating it yields CASSGGDRGNTEAFF.

This chain joins TRBV4-2 and TRBJ2-3; 7 bases line up with TRBD2. The J segment lost 4 bases and the V segment lost 0 bases, leaving 13 bases of the junction unmatched. The germline CDR1 and CDR2 sequences are LGHNA and YNFKEQ. The CDR3 loop spans 18 amino acids. Here the CDR3 reads CASSQDSHGRTQPDTQYF. Here the CDR3 DNA reads TGTGCCAGCAGCCAAGATTCACACGGGAGGACCCAGCCAGATACGCAGTATTTT.

This clone was seen once. J is TRBJ2-1 and V is TRBV19, with 11 bases matching TRBD2. The CDR3 runs 15 residues. Germline CDR1 is LNHDA and CDR2 is SQIVND (reference sequence). V gave up 4 bases and J gave up 6 bases; unmatched junction bases: 5. This CDR3 is CASSTLAGEINEQFF. CDR3 bases: TGTGCCAGTAGTACACTAGCGGGAGAGATCAATGAGCAGTTCTTC.

In this sample, this clone turned up once. This rearrangement joins TRBV7-8 to TRBJ2-2; no clear D. Germline V lookup: CDR1 SGHVS, CDR2 FQNEAQ. V gave up 2 bases and J gave up 5 bases, with 9 bases separating them. This CDR3 is 14 amino acids long. CDR3 region: CASSLSGYTGELFF. CDR3 coding DNA: TGTGCCAGCAGCTTATCCGGGTATACCGGGGAGCTGTTTTTT.